This passage covers 31 T cell receptor beta chains from one sample sequenced in a study of T cell responses to AZD1222 COVID-19 vaccine. Assay: immunoSEQ multiplex PCR; the TCRdb copy retains only in-frame clones and omits some. Of about 110,000 clones in the sample, more than 85% were seen once. This material consisted of peripheral blood, taken on day 0 of AZD1222 vaccination. The receptor source for this set is an adult in good health.

CDR3 protein: CASGLEAYEQYF. The CDR3 nucleotides read TGTGCCAGCGGCCTGGAAGCCTACGAGCAGTACTTC. The genes are TRBV12-3 or TRBV12-4 and TRBJ2-7; D remains ambiguous. Trimming shortened V by 8 bases and J by 2 bases, and 10 bases separated the two germline ends. The CDR3 totals 12 residues.

The chain combines TRBV18 with TRBJ1-2, with 10 bases identical to TRBD1. V gave up 3 bases and J gave up 8 bases; unmatched junction bases: 6. Germline CDR1 reads KGHSH; CDR2 reads LQKENI. The CDR3 has 14 amino acids. CDR3 coding DNA: TGTGCCAGCTCACCGGGGGACAGGGGTCGGGGCTACACCTTC. It translates to CASSPGDRGRGYTF.

The chain uses TRBV11-3 and TRBJ2-1; TRBD1 aligns across 8 bases. Per germline, CDR1 SGHNT and CDR2 YENEEA. V trimming: 5 bases; J trimming: 1 base; junction bases outside the gene matches: 4. This CDR3 spans 15 amino acids. Here the CDR3 reads CASSLNRGSYNEQFF. The CDR3 coding sequence is TGTGCCAGCAGCCTTAACAGGGGGTCCTACAATGAGCAGTTCTTC. The whole variable domain, filled in from reference TRBV11-3 and TRBJ2-1, reads EAGVVQSPRYKIIEKKQPVAFWCNPISGHNTLYWYLQNLGQGPELLIRYENEEAVDDSQLPKDRFSAERLKGVDSTLKIQPAELGDSAVYLCASSLNRGSYNEQFFGPGTRLTVL.

V gene TRBV5-6 combines with J gene TRBJ1-5; TRBD1 is a possible D gene (6 bases). This CDR3 spans 16 amino acids. CDR1 is SGHDT, CDR2 YYEEEE, per germline. Trimming cost V 4 bases and J 5 bases, with 19 bases left between them. The CDR3 reads CASSLGGAGLDQPQHF. As DNA, the CDR3 is TGTGCCAGCAGCCTGGGGGGCGCCGGACTTGATCAGCCCCAGCATTTT.

The chain employs TRBV25-1 and TRBJ1-2, with D tentatively TRBD1 (5 bases). Trimming stripped 1 base from V and 1 base from J, with 7 bases between. The CDR3 extends over 14 amino acids. Germline V gene data show CDR1 as MGHDK and CDR2 as SYGVNS. The CDR3 sequence is CASSEWGGNYGYTF. The DNA of the CDR3 is TGTGCCAGCAGTGAATGGGGCGGTAACTATGGCTACACCTTC.

The rearrangement uses TRBV7-3 and TRBJ2-7; 10 positions match TRBD1. Losses at the gene ends were 5 bases for V and 2 bases for J; bases not matched to a gene: 6. CDR1 is SGHTA, CDR2 FQGTGA, per germline. The CDR3 extends over 15 amino acids. This CDR3 reads CASSPGTGVPYEQYF. The CDR3 region has the DNA TGTGCCAGCAGCCCCGGGACAGGGGTTCCCTACGAGCAGTACTTC.

The chain uses TRBV21-1 and TRBJ2-1; the D call in the table, TRBD2, was not verified against the DNA. TRBV21-1 is shown as a pseudogene. The CDR3 extends over 13 amino acids. The CDR3 is CASSRGEYNEQFF. In nucleotides, the CDR3 is TGTGCCAGCAGCAGGGGGGAGTACAATGAGCAGTTCTTC.

The V call is TRBV7-3, the J call TRBJ2-3; 15 bases match TRBD2. J gave up 5 bases and V 5 bases, and 2 bases lay outside the gene matches. This CDR3 is built from 15 residues. The germline CDR1 and CDR2 sequences are SGHTA and FQGTGA. CDR3 nucleotides: TGTGCCAGCAGCCCGGGACTAGCGGGGGGAGATACGCAGTATTTT. It yields the protein CASSPGLAGGDTQYF.

The J gene is TRBJ1-2, the V gene TRBV28, with D hard to call. The CDR3 has 14 residues. In germline, CDR1 is MDHEN, CDR2 SYDVKM. V dropped 5 bases and J dropped 8 bases, with 18 bases sitting between them. CDR3 DNA: TGTGCCAGCAGTCCTCTAAACCATTTGGGCGGCTACACCTTC. This translates into CASSPLNHLGGYTF.

The chain has TRBV23-1 and TRBJ1-6; 7 bases map to TRBD1. TRBV23-1 is labeled an ORF, and its function is uncertain. This CDR3 comprises 19 residues. Trimming cost V 6 bases and J 5 bases; bases outside gene matches: 19. CDR3 protein: CASSSGGQPTSVDNSPLHF. The CDR3 DNA follows: TGCGCCAGCAGCTCGGGGGGACAGCCGACAAGCGTGGATAATTCACCCCTCCACTTT.

The gene calls are TRBV6-5 and TRBJ1-6, with D unresolved. The V end lost 6 bases, the J end lost 9 bases, and 9 bases lay between the germline ends. The CDR3 has 12 amino acids. Germline V gene lookup returns CDR1 MNHEY and CDR2 SVGAGI. The CDR3 nucleotides read TGTGCCAGCAGCGCAGGACGTTCACCCCTCCACTTT. This translates into CASSAGRSPLHF.

This clone was detected once. The CDR3 is CASSLWGSGRAVETQYF. CDR3 nucleotide sequence: TGTGCCAGCAGCCTTTGGGGTAGCGGGAGGGCGGTCGAGACCCAGTACTTC. This sequence joins TRBV5-4 and TRBJ2-5, with 11 bases aligning to TRBD2. The CDR3 is 17 amino acids. V trimming: 4 bases; J trimming: 5 bases; junction bases outside the gene matches: 13. Germline lookup yields CDR1 SGHNT and CDR2 YYREEE (reference sequence). The whole variable domain, filled in from reference TRBV5-4 and TRBJ2-5, reads ETGVTQSPTHLIKTRGQQVTLRCSSQSGHNTVSWYQQALGQGPQFIFQYYREEENGRGNFPPRFSGLQFPNYSSELNVNALELDDSALYLCASSLWGSGRAVETQYFGPGTRLLVL.

There are a few counts of this clone. This chain connects TRBV24-1 to TRBJ2-3; TRBD2 agrees at 9 bases. Trimming at V came to 9 bases and at J to 4 bases, leaving 10 bases not matched to a gene. Per the germline V gene, CDR1 is KGHDR and CDR2 is SFDVKD. The CDR3 runs 15 residues. The CDR3 here is CATSNSGRSPDTQYF. DNA for the CDR3: TGTGCCACCTCAAATAGCGGGAGATCGCCAGATACGCAGTATTTT.

On this clone itself: One end of the junction varies from germline; a read error may be responsible. The CDR3 DNA reads as TGTGCCACCAGTGATTTCCTAGCGGGAGATGCGCAGTATTTT. Translated: CATSDFLAGDAQYF. This chain uses TRBV24-1 with TRBJ2-3; 10 bases are shared with TRBD2. Germline CDR1 KGHDR, CDR2 SFDVKD. This CDR3 comprises 14 residues.

The rearrangement joins TRBV10-3 to TRBJ2-2; the match to TRBD1 covers 9 bases. Germline CDR1 is ENHRY and CDR2 is SYGVKD. This CDR3 has 16 residues. The trim removed 4 bases at V and 1 base at J, leaving 4 bases unmatched. CDR3 sequence: CAISGQGEENTGELFF. CDR3 DNA sequence: TGTGCCATCAGTGGACAGGGGGAAGAGAACACCGGGGAGCTGTTTTTT.

This clone turned up a few times. This chain joins TRBV5-8 and TRBJ2-1; 9 positions match TRBD2. J was trimmed by 9 bases and V by 0 bases; bases with no gene match: 10. This CDR3 region has 16 residues. Germline V gene data show CDR1 as SGHTS and CDR2 as YDEGEE. In DNA, the CDR3 is TGTGCCAGCAGCTTGGTTACAGCGGGAGGATCTCGTGAGCAGTTCTTC. It encodes CASSLVTAGGSREQFF.

The chain joins TRBV18 to TRBJ2-7; a possible D gene is TRBD1 (6 bases). The CDR3 extends over 14 amino acids. V lost 3 bases and J lost 3, with 12 bases in between. From germline, CDR1 is KGHSH and CDR2 LQKENI. The CDR3 nucleotides are TGTGCCAGCTCACCGGACAGTGAGATCTACGAGCAGTACTTC. This codes for CASSPDSEIYEQYF. Full variable domain (remainder filled in from reference TRBV18 and TRBJ2-7): NAGVMQNPRHLVRRRGQEARLRCSPMKGHSHVYWYRQLPEEGLKFMVYLQKENIIDESGMPKERFSAEFPKEGPSILRIQQVVRGDSAAYFCASSPDSEIYEQYFGPGTRLTVT.

The gene calls are TRBV7-6 and TRBJ1-1, with a possible D match to TRBD1 (6 bases). Trimming took 4 bases from V and 0 from J, leaving 9 bases between them. CDR1 is SGHVS and CDR2 is FNYEAQ in the germline V gene. CDR3 length: 14 amino acids. CDR3 sequence reads: CASSSGHMNTEAFF. The CDR3, as DNA: TGTGCCAGCAGCTCGGGACATATGAACACTGAAGCTTTCTTT.

The CDR3 bases are TGTGCCAGTAGTATAGCGGGGGGGCTGGGTGAGCAGTTCTTC. Translation: CASSIAGGLGEQFF. V gene TRBV19 combines with J gene TRBJ2-1; 8 positions match TRBD2. The CDR3 totals 14 residues. Germline CDR1 is LNHDA and CDR2 is SQIVND (reference sequence). V was clipped by 1 base and J by 9 bases; unmatched bases: 5.

This clone was counted once. This rearrangement joins TRBV7-8 to TRBJ2-7, with a weak D call TRBD1 (6 bases). The CDR3 is 13 residues long. CDR1 and CDR2 (germline): SGHVS, FQNEAQ. Trimming pared 2 bases from V and 4 bases from J, leaving 9 bases between. The CDR3 DNA reads TGTGCCAGCAGCTTACGCCAGGGGTACGAGCAGTACTTC. Amino acids: CASSLRQGYEQYF.

The chain couples TRBV11-2 to TRBJ1-1; 7 bases line up with TRBD1. The CDR3 runs 13 residues. Unmatched junction bases numbered 4, after V lost 5 bases and J lost 4 bases. The germline CDR1 and CDR2 sequences are SGHAT and FQNNGV. The CDR3 bases are TGTGCCAGCAGCCCCCGGGACAGCACTGAAGCTTTCTTT. The encoded protein is CASSPRDSTEAFF.

This chain uses TRBV18 with TRBJ2-5; D is unclear. The V gene's germline CDR1 is KGHSH and CDR2 LQKENI. The ends were cut back, 0 bases at V and 3 bases at J, with 5 bases in the middle. This CDR3 is built from 13 residues. Here the CDR3 reads CASSPPNEETQYF. In DNA form, the CDR3 reads TGTGCCAGCTCACCACCTAACGAAGAGACCCAGTACTTC.

The chain has TRBV7-8 and TRBJ2-7; D gene ambiguous. Deletions cut 5 bases from V and 5 bases from J, with 16 bases between. The V gene's germline CDR1 is SGHVS and CDR2 FQNEAQ. This CDR3 spans 14 amino acids. The CDR3 protein is CASSAPGRGHEQYF. For the CDR3, the DNA is TGTGCCAGCAGCGCTCCGGGCCGCGGCCACGAGCAGTACTTC.

The gene calls are TRBV28 and TRBJ1-2, with 9 bases matching TRBD1. V lost 10 bases and J lost 6; bases outside the gene matches: 9. The CDR3 is 13 amino acids. In germline, CDR1 is MDHEN, CDR2 SYDVKM. CDR3 DNA: TGTGCCACCCTTTCGACAGGGGGGGATGGCTACACCTTC. Amino acid sequence: CATLSTGGDGYTF.

In its sample, this clone was seen a few times. The genes are TRBV29-1 and TRBJ2-1; 9 nucleotides line up with TRBD2. V shed 6 bases and J 9 bases; nucleotides not matched to a gene: 15. The germline CDR1 and CDR2 sequences are SQVTM and ANQGSEA. The CDR3 consists of 15 residues. CDR3 coding DNA: TGCAGCGTCGCCAGACTAGCGGAGACACTAGGTGAGCAGTTCTTC. It translates to CSVARLAETLGEQFF.

The V gene is TRBV9, the J gene TRBJ1-1; D is uncertain. This CDR3 region has 12 residues. Germline CDR1 and CDR2: SGDLS and YYNGEE. Trimming left V 5 bases short and J 1 base short, with 6 bases between. The CDR3 reads CASSRPNTEAFF. The CDR3 DNA reads TGTGCCAGCAGTCGACCGAACACTGAAGCTTTCTTT.

The chain carries TRBV4-2 and TRBJ2-3, with 10 positions matching TRBD2. This CDR3 spans 14 amino acids. Germline V gives CDR1 LGHNA, CDR2 YNFKEQ. Germline trimming cut 7 bases from V and 5 bases from J; bases unmatched to any gene: 6. The CDR3 DNA follows: TGTGCCAGCAAAAGCGGGGGGGCCGGAGATACGCAGTATTTT. Translating it yields CASKSGGAGDTQYF.

V usage is TRBV28 and J usage is TRBJ2-7; TRBD1 might be the D (6 bases). The CDR3 sequence is 11 residues long. The V gene's germline CDR1 is MDHEN and CDR2 SYDVKM. Trimming took off 7 bases at V and 3 bases at J, with 7 bases between the two ends. The CDR3 loop is CASKGGYEQYF. The DNA for the CDR3 is TGTGCCAGCAAAGGGGGCTACGAGCAGTACTTC.

The chain recombines TRBV9 with TRBJ2-1, with TRBD2 matching over 8 bases. The CDR3 runs 16 residues. The J segment lost 6 bases and the V segment lost 3 bases, leaving 11 bases of the junction unmatched. From germline, CDR1 is SGDLS and CDR2 YYNGEE. CDR3 in amino acids: CASSAGGGTRGNEQFF. The CDR3 DNA reads TGTGCCAGCAGCGCGGGTGGGGGGACTAGGGGCAATGAGCAGTTCTTC.

The rearrangement joins TRBV3-1 (or the pseudogene TRBV3-2) to TRBJ2-7, with 10 bases that match TRBD1. CDR1 LGHDT and CDR2 YNNKEL come from the germline V gene (reference sequence). CDR3 length: 14 amino acids. Losses at the gene ends were 6 bases for V and 7 bases for J; bases not matched to a gene: 9. CDR3 sequence (DNA): TGTGCCAGCAGTGTCGACAGGGGGCTTTGGGAGCAGTACTTC. Its translation: CASSVDRGLWEQYF.

The count of this clone is one. V gene TRBV19 combines with J gene TRBJ2-7, with TRBD1 matching 8 bases. Per germline, CDR1 LNHDA and CDR2 SQIVND (reference sequence). The CDR3 is made up of 18 amino acids. With 5 bases clipped from V and 2 bases from J, the junction kept 17 bases outside the gene matches. The CDR3 protein is CASSQNDHWGTGAYEQYF. In DNA, the CDR3 is TGTGCCAGTAGTCAAAACGACCACTGGGGGACAGGAGCCTACGAGCAGTACTTC.